This entry features one T cell receptor beta chain sequence. As yet, its antigen is unknown. This record belongs to a study of cytomegalovirus exposure and HLA in healthy donors. The ends lost 0 bases at V and 7 bases at J; junction bases unmatched: 5. The CDR3 has 14 residues. Germline CDR1 reads SGHRS; CDR2 reads YFSETQ. In the PCR, 60 Vbeta and 13 Jbeta primers were used. Produced via immunoSEQ multiplex PCR; TCRdb's table is partial and in-frame only. The table lists tens of thousands of clones, under 85% of them singletons. Study-level results: Later analysis indicated greater clonal expansion among HLA-associated TCR beta chains than among equally common other chains. On later analysis, the bulk of CMV-associated TCR beta chains appeared to be HLA-restricted.

The receptor was isolated from a middle-aged woman in good health and CMV-seronegative. The chain recombines TRBV5-1 with TRBJ1-1, with TRBD1 matching 8 bases. The sequenced sample consisted of PBMCs. The CDR3 DNA reads TGCGCCAGCAGCTTGGCCCGGACAGGGAATGAAGCTTTCTTT. Protein: CASSLARTGNEAFF.